Shown below are 12 T cell receptor beta chains from a single sample sequenced in a study of T cell clones after liver transplantation. Using immunoSEQ multiplex PCR, the repertoire was profiled, and TCRdb retains in-frame clones only, with some absent. The sample lists 20,000 to 25,000 clones, about 93% occurring once. Here the sequenced sample was CD8+ T cells from blood, taken about 25 months after liver transplant. The receptors were gathered from a human patient who received a liver transplant. Some of the T cells may derive from the graft donor.

The rearrangement joins TRBV4-3 to TRBJ2-7; 13 positions match TRBD2. CDR3 length: 16 residues. The germline V gene has CDR1 LGHNA and CDR2 YSLEER. The J segment lost 3 bases and the V segment lost 0 bases, leaving 2 bases of the junction unmatched. The DNA for the CDR3 is TGCGCCAGCAGCCAAGACGGACTAGCGGGAGACTACGAGCAGTACTTC. Translation: CASSQDGLAGDYEQYF.

V gene TRBV7-9 combines with J gene TRBJ2-1, with 7 bases that match TRBD1. Germline loops: CDR1 SEHNR, CDR2 FQNEAQ (reference sequence). Losses at the gene ends were 6 bases for V and 4 bases for J; bases not matched to a gene: 9. This CDR3 has 15 amino acids. The CDR3 DNA follows: TGTGCCAGCAGACCTCGGGACAGCAGGTACAATGAGCAGTTCTTC. It translates to CASRPRDSRYNEQFF.

The chain couples TRBV7-3 to TRBJ2-5; TRBD1 might be the D (6 bases). Deletions cut 5 bases from V and 3 bases from J, with 13 bases between. The CDR3 extends over 14 amino acids. CDR1 is SGHTA, CDR2 FQGTGA, per germline. The CDR3 reads CASSPGPGEETQYF. In DNA, the CDR3 is TGTGCCAGCAGCCCGGGACCAGGGGAAGAGACCCAGTACTTC.

The chain has TRBV7-8 and TRBJ2-5; weak D call: TRBD1 (6 bases). With the DNA end fitting TRBJ2-7 better, the J assignment may be wrong. The CDR3 is 15 residues long. Germline loops: CDR1 SGHVS, CDR2 FQNEAQ. Here the CDR3 reads CASSLPGDNSYEQYF. As DNA, the CDR3 is TGTGCCAGCAGCTTACCAGGGGACAACTCCTACGAGCAGTACTTC.

The chain employs TRBV19 and TRBJ1-1, with TRBD1 as a possible D gene (5 bases). Germline values: CDR1 LNHDA, CDR2 SQIVND (reference sequence). This CDR3 contains 15 residues. V lost 2 bases and J lost 1, with 11 bases in between. The DNA for the CDR3 is TGTGCCAGTAGTATACTAGACAGTTCGAACACTGAAGCTTTCTTT. It codes for CASSILDSSNTEAFF. Complete variable domain (other parts from reference TRBV19 and TRBJ1-1): DGGITQSPKYLFRKEGQNVTLSCEQNLNHDAMYWYRQDPGQGLRLIYYSQIVNDFQKGDIAEGYSVSREKKESFPLTVTSAQKNPTAFYLCASSILDSSNTEAFFGQGTRLTVV.

The chain couples TRBV29-1 to TRBJ2-4; the D gene is possibly TRBD2 (6 bases). The V end was cut by 2 bases, the J end by 1 base, with 18 bases between. There are 17 residues in the CDR3. The V gene's germline CDR1 is SQVTM and CDR2 ANQGSEA. The CDR3 DNA reads as TGCAGCGTTGAAAGTCGTCGGGGGACGGATGCCAAAAACATTCAGTACTTC. Translation: CSVESRRGTDAKNIQYF.

The table lists this clone with a count of one. The chain recombines TRBV7-9 with TRBJ2-1; no reliable D call. In germline, CDR1 is SEHNR, CDR2 FQNEAQ (reference sequence). This CDR3 has 12 residues. Trimming pared 2 bases from V and 7 bases from J, leaving 6 bases between. CDR3 sequence (DNA): TGTGCCAGCAGCTTACATAGGAATGAGCAGTTCTTC. As protein: CASSLHRNEQFF.

This sequence joins TRBV2 and TRBJ2-7, with D hard to call. The CDR3 has 12 residues. Trimming stripped 6 bases from V and 2 bases from J, with 8 bases between. Germline loops: CDR1 SNHLY, CDR2 FYNNEI. The CDR3: CASRSPTYEQYF. The CDR3 region has the DNA TGTGCCAGCAGGTCGCCTACCTACGAGCAGTACTTC.

This sequence joins TRBV11-2 and TRBJ2-6, with D maybe TRBD1 (6 bases). This CDR3 region has 18 residues. The germline V gene has CDR1 SGHAT and CDR2 FQNNGV. V gave up 1 base and J gave up 0 bases, with 13 bases separating them. As DNA, the CDR3 is TGTGCCAGCAGCTTAGTTCCGGGACATTACTCTGGGGCCAACGTCCTGACTTTC. Translation gives CASSLVPGHYSGANVLTF.

The V call is TRBV9, the J call TRBJ1-1; D is possibly TRBD1 (6 bases). The CDR3 contains 14 residues. The V end lost 3 bases, the J end lost 2 bases, and 11 bases lay between the germline ends. Germline loops: CDR1 SGDLS, CDR2 YYNGEE. CDR3 sequence (DNA): TGTGCCAGCAGCGCAGGGGCAGCAAACACTGAAGCTTTCTTT. Translation gives CASSAGAANTEAFF. Combining the CDR3 with reference TRBV9 and TRBJ1-1 gives the whole variable domain DSGVTQTPKHLITATGQRVTLRCSPRSGDLSVYWYQQSLDQGLQFLIQYYNGEERAKGNILERFSAQQFPDLHSELNLSSLELGDSALYFCASSAGAANTEAFFGQGTRLTVV.

This clone was recorded only once. The chain employs TRBV5-4 and TRBJ2-7; 11 nucleotides line up with TRBD2. The CDR3 length is 19 residues. J gave up 4 bases and V 4 bases, and 19 bases lay outside the gene matches. The V gene's germline CDR1 is SGHNT and CDR2 YYREEE (reference sequence). The CDR3 region is CASSPSSKELAGVGYEQYF. In nucleotides, the CDR3 is TGTGCCAGCAGCCCTAGTTCGAAAGAACTAGCGGGAGTAGGTTACGAGCAGTACTTC. The complete variable domain, with remaining parts taken from reference TRBV5-4 and TRBJ2-7, reads ETGVTQSPTHLIKTRGQQVTLRCSSQSGHNTVSWYQQALGQGPQFIFQYYREEENGRGNFPPRFSGLQFPNYSSELNVNALELDDSALYLCASSPSSKELAGVGYEQYFGPGTRLTVT.

V is TRBV6-6 and J is TRBJ2-1; TRBD1 matches 8 bases. Germline V gene sequence: CDR1 MNHNY, CDR2 SVGAGI (reference sequence). Unmatched junction bases numbered 6, after V lost 2 bases and J lost 6 bases. The CDR3 is 15 residues long. CDR3 protein: CASSYTRGQSNEQFF. Here the CDR3 DNA reads TGTGCCAGCAGTTACACCAGGGGGCAAAGCAATGAGCAGTTCTTC.